Here is one T cell receptor beta chain with its context. This clone was observed a few times. It has no known antigen specificity. Qualities for individual bases were not recorded, and no much larger clone is one base off. In light of the paper, this sample's time point label describes: roughly 2 years on ibrutinib. Roughly 2.2 micrograms of genomic DNA were extracted from cryopreserved PBMCs for TCR beta library preparation. Longitudinal blood samples from CLL patients on ibrutinib monotherapy underwent high-throughput TCR beta sequencing. The patients were enrolled in a single-center, open-label phase 2 trial of ibrutinib monotherapy. The data were obtained in a study of cytotoxic CD8 clonotypes in ibrutinib-treated CLL (dated by TCRdb to the early 2020s). Describing the broader study: The cohort included about 15 treatment-naive and approximately eleven relapsed/refractory patients; 17 were IGHV unmutated. Patients were still on ibrutinib when every remission and progressive disease sample was collected. Cryopreserved peripheral blood mononuclear cells were obtained before treatment, at response, and at either sustained remission or disease progression. Of the 90 or so participants in the trial, about two dozen had longitudinal samples available. On average, each sample had roughly 260,000 productive templates and 94,082 productive rearrangements. Responses were partial in some 24 patients and complete in 2; after median around 72 months follow-up, around 14 stayed in remission and around 12 progressed. Response samples were taken after a median of roughly eleven months on treatment, ranging from about 6 to 40 months. Points the paper makes about the study in general: At baseline, clonality was higher than in age-matched healthy donors and showed a strong correlation with circulating CD8+ T-cell counts. Clonality rose at ibrutinib response, remained stable during sustained remission, and dropped back toward baseline at progression. Sampling times were not matched between sustained-remission and progressing patients, and lymph node repertoires were not studied. Public clonotypes were rare and either shrank or stayed stable during treatment, and the rise in clonality at ibrutinib response reflected expansion of private clonotypes.

The goal of deep resolution MiSeq sequencing was a depth between 1 in 1 million and 1 in 200,000 T cells, and coverage averaged 10x per clonotype. The immunoSEQ hsTCRB Kit was used to generate TCR beta libraries. The original methods were these. ImmunoSEQ Data Assistant and ImmunoSEQ Analyzer were used for data analysis, and V, D and J genes were assigned according to IMGT definitions. Clonality, with values ranging from 0 to 1, was calculated as one minus the normalized Shannon entropy of productive rearrangement frequencies. Only overrepresented clonotypes making up at least 0.05% of the repertoire of each patient were included in the public clonotype analysis. Roughly 13 age-matched healthy donor repertoires from immuneACCESS were used as controls for clonality. TCRdb re-hosts the immuneACCESS table, in-frame sequences only. Its copies lack some clones; in the studies checked, an unresolved V gene accounts for under half of them, and the cause for the rest is not known. Clonal size and the V and J genes are those of that table, whereas D and trimming came from the DNA. This sample holds about 76,000 clones; less than 90% were observed only once. Less than 45% of the sample rests with the top ten.

From cysteine to phenylalanine, the CDR3 is 15 amino acids long. The DNA shown is the 45-base CDR3, in frame from base 1. The germline V gene gives CDR1 as SQVTM and CDR2 as ANQGSEA. V is cut back by 8 bases and J by 5 bases, with 9 bases in the junction unmatched. This clonotype was obtained from a human donor with chronic lymphocytic leukemia. The sample was PBMCs, taken after 24 months of ibrutinib treatment. The sequence is built from TRBV29-1 and TRBJ2-2, and TRBD2 aligns with 12 junction nucleotides. The CDR3 reads CSPSSSGRATGELFF. The DNA reads as follows: TGCAGCCCGTCCTCTAGCGGGAGGGCGACCGGGGAGCTGTTTTTT.